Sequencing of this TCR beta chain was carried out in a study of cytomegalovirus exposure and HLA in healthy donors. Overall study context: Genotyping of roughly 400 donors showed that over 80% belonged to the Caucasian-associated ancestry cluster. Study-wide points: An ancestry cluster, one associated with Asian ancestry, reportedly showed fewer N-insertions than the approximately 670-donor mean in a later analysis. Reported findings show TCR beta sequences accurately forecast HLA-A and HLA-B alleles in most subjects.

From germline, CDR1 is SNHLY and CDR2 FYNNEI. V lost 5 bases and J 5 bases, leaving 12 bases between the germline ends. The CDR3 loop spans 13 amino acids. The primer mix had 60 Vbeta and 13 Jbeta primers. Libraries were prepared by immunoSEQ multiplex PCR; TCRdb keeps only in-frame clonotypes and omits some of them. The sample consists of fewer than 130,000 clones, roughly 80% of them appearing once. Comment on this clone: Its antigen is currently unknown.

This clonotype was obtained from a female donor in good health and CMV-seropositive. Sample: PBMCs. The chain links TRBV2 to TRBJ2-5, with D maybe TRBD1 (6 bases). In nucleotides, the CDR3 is TGTGCCAGCAGTTTAACAGGGTGGGAGACCCAGTACTTC. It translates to CASSLTGWETQYF.